This entry lists 14 T cell receptor beta chains sequenced from one sample in a study of PD-1 blockade in classical Hodgkin lymphoma. Each and every patient relapsed after autologous stem cell transplantation, and patients got differing brentuximab vedotin exposure. The table came from immunoSEQ multiplex PCR; TCRdb's copy has only in-frame clones and leaves some out. The sample contains some 41,000 clones, around 83% of which appear only once. Material: peripheral blood mononuclear cells (PBMCs), obtained before the second cycle of nivolumab. All receptors come from a human donor with classical Hodgkin lymphoma.

This chain links TRBV7-6 with TRBJ2-2; the match to TRBD1 covers 7 bases. The CDR3 has 15 amino acids. V dropped 3 bases and J dropped 5; count of bases not matched to a gene: 6. Germline V gene data show CDR1 as SGHVS and CDR2 as FNYEAQ. The CDR3: CASSLAGGITGELFF. The CDR3 region has the DNA TGTGCCAGCAGCTTGGCAGGGGGTATAACCGGGGAGCTGTTTTTT.

The rearrangement uses TRBV20-1 and TRBJ2-7; D is perhaps TRBD1 (5 bases). From germline, CDR1 is DFQATT and CDR2 SNEGSKA (reference sequence). The V gene lost 7 bases and the J gene lost 5 bases, with 12 bases spanning the gap. The CDR3 is 11 residues long. CDR3 sequence (DNA): TGCAGTGTGGAAAGGGGTAACGAGCAGTACTTC. It codes for CSVERGNEQYF.

This chain links TRBV9 with TRBJ2-3; D is uncertain. CDR3 length: 15 residues. Germline V gene data show CDR1 as SGDLS and CDR2 as YYNGEE. Trimming cost V 0 bases and J 0 bases, with 8 bases left between them. CDR3 region: CASSVDGTSTDTQYF. The DNA for the CDR3 is TGTGCCAGCAGCGTAGACGGTACTAGCACAGATACGCAGTATTTT.

This chain uses TRBV7-2 with TRBJ2-3; D not resolved. The germline V gene has CDR1 SGHTA and CDR2 FQGNSA. The length of the CDR3 is 13 residues. Trimming took 1 base from V and 4 from J, leaving 6 bases between them. Here the CDR3 DNA reads TGTGCCAGCAGCTTAGAACTGTCAGATACGCAGTATTTT. Its translation: CASSLELSDTQYF.

The V and J genes are TRBV14 and TRBJ2-5; tentatively, D is TRBD1 (5 bases). Germline lookup yields CDR1 SGHDN and CDR2 FVKESK. Deletions cut 3 bases from V and 0 bases from J, with 5 bases between. The CDR3 contains 13 residues. The CDR3 nucleotides read TGTGCCAGCAGCCACAGGGACCAAGAGACCCAGTACTTC. Amino acids: CASSHRDQETQYF.

This rearrangement joins TRBV27 to TRBJ1-4, with D possibly matching TRBD1 (6 bases). The ends were cut back, 2 bases at V and 4 bases at J, with 11 bases in the middle. Germline CDR1 and CDR2: MNHEY and SMNVEV (reference sequence). The CDR3 runs to 15 residues. CDR3 nucleotide sequence: TGTGCCAGCAGTTTACATGGACAGCTTAATGAAAAACTGTTTTTT. This codes for CASSLHGQLNEKLFF.

The chain couples TRBV29-1 to TRBJ1-3; D ambiguous. Germline V gene data show CDR1 as SQVTM and CDR2 as ANQGSEA. The V end was cut by 5 bases, the J end by 4 bases, with 9 bases between. The CDR3 consists of 12 residues. CDR3 residues: CSVRVAGNTIYF. In DNA, the CDR3 is TGCAGCGTTAGGGTGGCCGGAAACACCATATATTTT.

The J gene is TRBJ1-6, the V gene TRBV9; no clear D. Trimming took off 0 bases at V and 8 bases at J, with 9 bases between the two ends. The CDR3 is 14 amino acids. Germline lookup yields CDR1 SGDLS and CDR2 YYNGEE. CDR3 protein: CASSVGAAHSPLHF. The CDR3 DNA is TGTGCCAGCAGCGTAGGCGCTGCCCATTCACCCCTCCACTTT.

This clone was seen a single time. This sequence joins TRBV28 and TRBJ2-5; 10 positions match TRBD2. V lost 6 bases, J lost 5 bases, and 6 bases stayed unmatched. CDR3 length equals 14 residues. In germline, CDR1 is MDHEN, CDR2 SYDVKM. This CDR3 is CASSALAGVETQYF. CDR3 sequence (DNA): TGTGCCAGCAGCGCGCTAGCGGGAGTCGAGACCCAGTACTTC.

The chain is built from TRBV9 and TRBJ2-2; D tentatively reads TRBD1 or TRBD2 (6 bases each). The CDR3 has 15 amino acids. V was pared by 2 bases and J by 8 bases, with 16 bases between. Germline CDR1 and CDR2: SGDLS and YYNGEE. DNA for the CDR3: TGTGCCAGCAGCGTGCCCGGGGGCCCACCAGGGGAGCTGTTTTTT. Residues: CASSVPGGPPGELFF.

The chain recombines TRBV5-1 with TRBJ1-6; D perhaps matches TRBD1 (5 bases). The CDR3 length is 15 residues. Germline V gene data show CDR1 as SGHRS and CDR2 as YFSETQ. The V gene lost 4 bases and the J gene lost 6 bases, with 14 bases spanning the gap. CDR3 residues: CASSPPGGTNSPLHF. CDR3 bases: TGCGCCAGCAGCCCTCCCGGGGGAACTAATTCACCCCTCCACTTT.

The rearrangement uses TRBV5-1 and TRBJ2-1; TRBD2 aligns across 7 bases. Germline CDR1 and CDR2: SGHRS and YFSETQ. The CDR3 contains 15 residues. V lost 4 bases and J lost 3; bases outside the gene matches: 7. The CDR3: CASSHGLEHYNEQFF. The CDR3 region has the DNA TGCGCCAGCAGCCATGGACTAGAGCACTACAATGAGCAGTTCTTC.

This clone is a singleton in its sample. The CDR3 loop is CASSESPVSAGRNTIYF. The CDR3 coding sequence is TGTGCCAGCAGTGAATCTCCAGTATCTGCGGGGAGAAACACCATATATTTT. The rearrangement joins TRBV6-4 to TRBJ1-3; D remains ambiguous. The CDR3 has 17 amino acids. The V gene's germline CDR1 is MRHNA and CDR2 SNTAGT. V shed 3 bases and J shed 5 bases, with 20 bases lying between them.

This sequence joins TRBV28 and TRBJ1-5; weak D call: TRBD1 (6 bases). The ends were cut back, 6 bases at V and 3 bases at J, with 15 bases in the middle. The CDR3 runs to 15 residues. The germline gives CDR1 MDHEN, CDR2 SYDVKM. The CDR3 loop reads CASRAPGANNQPQHF. CDR3 coding DNA: TGTGCCAGCAGGGCCCCAGGGGCAAACAATCAGCCCCAGCATTTT.